The next 24 T cell receptor beta chains were all read from a single sample in a study of Graves' ophthalmopathy and Graves' hyperthyroidism. The TCR beta CDR3 regions underwent amplification from RNA transcripts. Following a first-round RT-PCR that used HTBI primers, a second-round multiplex PCR was carried out. MiXCR, run by TCRdb on the multiplex PCR reads, gives a single entry per CDR3 protein. The sample has 150,000 to 200,000 distinct CDR3 sequences; 39% are singletons. Sequenced input: peripheral blood. The receptor source for this set is a man aged 30 to 45 with Graves' ophthalmopathy.

V and J are TRBV12-3 or TRBV12-4 and TRBJ1-2; 10 nucleotides line up with TRBD1. J was trimmed by 0 bases and V by 4 bases; bases with no gene match: 8. The CDR3 is 17 amino acids. Here the CDR3 reads CASSSGGQGPTNYGYTF. The CDR3 DNA reads TGTGCCAGCAGTTCAGGGGGACAGGGGCCAACTAACTATGGCTACACCTTC.

This clonotype was detected many times. Written as DNA, the CDR3 is TGTGCCAGCAGTTACTCTGTTCAAGGATACGAGCAGTACTTC. This codes for CASSYSVQGYEQYF. This chain connects TRBV6-2 or TRBV6-3 to TRBJ2-7; D gene unclear. This CDR3 region has 14 residues. Germline values: CDR1 MNHEY, CDR2 SVGEGT. V gave up 0 bases and J gave up 4 bases, with 10 bases separating them.

The rearrangement uses TRBV2 and TRBJ2-4; D not resolved. V was clipped by 8 bases and J by 0 bases, with 11 bases between them. This CDR3 contains 14 residues. Germline values: CDR1 SNHLY, CDR2 FYNNEI. This CDR3 is CASGPALAKNIQYF. Written as DNA, the CDR3 is TGTGCCAGCGGGCCAGCTTTAGCCAAAAACATTCAGTACTTC.

The table lists this clonotype with many counts. The CDR3 here is CASSPRTGRRAFF. The CDR3 DNA sequence: TGCGCCAGCAGCCCTCGGACAGGGAGGCGAGCTTTCTTT. The rearrangement uses TRBV4-3 and TRBJ1-1; 8 nucleotides align to TRBD1. Germline V gives CDR1 LGHNA, CDR2 YSLEER. The CDR3 is 13 residues long. Trimming cost V 4 bases and J 10 bases; bases outside gene matches: 8.

The chain combines TRBV6-1 with TRBJ1-6; D gene uncertain. CDR1 is MNHNS and CDR2 is SASEGT in the germline V gene. The V end lost 4 bases, the J end lost 3 bases, and 10 bases lay between the germline ends. The CDR3 contains 15 residues. CDR3: CASSVQTGYNSPLHF. CDR3 nucleotide sequence: TGTGCCAGCAGTGTTCAGACGGGCTATAATTCACCCCTCCACTTT.

This clonotype was detected many times. The V call is TRBV20-1, the J call TRBJ1-6; tentatively, D is TRBD1 (6 bases). This CDR3 has 14 amino acids. CDR1 and CDR2 from the germline V gene are DFQATT and SNEGSKA (reference sequence). Trimming shortened V by 6 bases and J by 5 bases, and 14 bases separated the two germline ends. The CDR3 is CSAGGGTNNSPLHF. The CDR3 DNA follows: TGCAGTGCCGGCGGAGGGACAAATAATTCACCCCTCCACTTT.

This clonotype was seen many times. This sequence joins TRBV7-8 and TRBJ2-5; D gene uncertain. This CDR3 is built from 10 residues. Trimming stripped 4 bases from V and 7 bases from J, with 4 bases between. CDR1 is SGHVS, CDR2 FQNEAQ, per germline. The CDR3 loop reads CASSSGTQYF. The CDR3 nucleotides read TGTGCCAGCAGCTCTGGGACCCAGTACTTC.

The chain recombines TRBV28 with TRBJ1-2; TRBD1 matches at 9 bases. This CDR3 has 15 amino acids. Germline CDR1 reads MDHEN; CDR2 reads SYDVKM. V lost 5 bases, J lost 8 bases, and 12 bases stayed unmatched. The DNA for the CDR3 is TGTGCCAGCAGTCTCCCGGACAGGGGTTGGGGAGGCTACACCTTC. Its protein product is CASSLPDRGWGGYTF.

This clonotype was seen many times. For the CDR3, the DNA is TGTGCCAGCAGCCGGGGTGGCACAGGGGCCTTCTACGAGCAGTACTTC. Translation gives CASSRGGTGAFYEQYF. The rearrangement links TRBV14 to TRBJ2-7; 7 bases align to TRBD1. With 4 bases clipped from V and 3 bases from J, the junction kept 12 bases outside the gene matches. The CDR3 consists of 16 residues. CDR1 and CDR2 from the germline V gene are SGHDN and FVKESK.

This clonotype has at least ten counts. The chain has TRBV7-2 and TRBJ2-5; D is possibly TRBD2 (6 bases). V dropped 4 bases and J dropped 1 base, with 10 bases sitting between them. The germline V gene has CDR1 SGHTA and CDR2 FQGNSA. This CDR3 comprises 14 residues. The CDR3 DNA is TGTGCCAGCAGCTCTTGGGGAGGCCAAGAGACCCAGTACTTC. Translating it yields CASSSWGGQETQYF.

This clonotype was found many times. The missing conserved phenylalanine or tryptophan at the end of this CDR3 makes a read error likely. This chain links TRBV12-3 or TRBV12-4 with TRBJ2-7; D is possibly TRBD2 (6 bases). V gave up 2 bases and J gave up 6 bases, with 14 bases separating them. This CDR3 is built from 14 residues. The CDR3 reads CASSLNSLGSEQYL. The CDR3 nucleotides are TGTGCCAGCAGTTTAAATAGCCTCGGGAGCGAGCAGTACCTC.

This sequence joins TRBV28 and TRBJ2-5; tentatively, D is TRBD1 (5 bases). CDR1 and CDR2 from the germline V gene are MDHEN and SYDVKM. The CDR3 totals 13 residues. Trimming removed 5 bases at V and 10 bases at J, with 17 bases between. CDR3 loop: CASSPPAGKDQYF. CDR3 sequence (DNA): TGTGCCAGCAGTCCCCCCGCAGGGAAGGACCAGTACTTC.

The rearrangement joins TRBV12-3 or TRBV12-4 to TRBJ2-7; D is undetermined. V was cut by 6 bases and J by 5 bases, with 14 bases left in between. This CDR3 has 13 amino acids. The CDR3 here is CASSRQQRDEQYF. Here the CDR3 DNA reads TGTGCCAGCAGCCGTCAACAACGGGACGAGCAGTACTTC.

The chain employs TRBV6-1 and TRBJ2-7; D is perhaps TRBD1 (6 bases). Germline CDR1 is MNHNS and CDR2 is SASEGT. The CDR3 spans 11 residues. V lost 7 bases to trimming and J lost 4 bases, with 8 bases between them. As DNA, the CDR3 is TGTGCCAGCACGCAGGGGTACGAGCAGTACTTC. Encoded protein: CASTQGYEQYF.

Ten or more counts support this clonotype. This chain joins TRBV11-1 and TRBJ2-7; D not certain. With 2 bases removed from V and 0 bases from J, the gap between germline ends came to 14 bases. CDR3 length: 16 amino acids. Germline CDR1 reads SGHAT; CDR2 reads FQDESV (reference sequence). As DNA, the CDR3 is TGTGCCAGCAGCTTAACCCGGATTGTCCCCTCCTACGAGCAGTACTTC. Protein sequence: CASSLTRIVPSYEQYF.

At least ten counts were recorded for this clonotype. CDR3 loop: CASSHRGGPYEQYF. CDR3 nucleotides: TGTGCCAGCAGTCACAGAGGGGGCCCCTACGAGCAGTACTTC. V and J are TRBV27 and TRBJ2-7; TRBD1 matches at 7 bases. CDR1 is MNHEY and CDR2 is SMNVEV in the germline V gene (reference sequence). This CDR3 comprises 14 residues. V shed 5 bases, J shed 2 bases, and the junction held 6 bases outside the gene matches.

The CDR3 DNA reads as TGTGCCAGCAGTTCCTCGATCGCCTCCCCGTACGAGCAGTACTTC. Translation gives CASSSSIASPYEQYF. The chain carries TRBV12-3 or TRBV12-4 and TRBJ2-7; D is unresolved. V gave up 4 bases and J gave up 4 bases, with 17 bases separating them. The CDR3 sequence is 15 residues long.

This clonotype was detected many times. V and J are TRBV6-2 or TRBV6-3 and TRBJ1-2; D is unclear. Trimming removed 4 bases from V and 7 bases from J, with 7 bases in between. Germline-derived CDR1 and CDR2 are MNHEY and SVGEGT. The length of the CDR3 is 11 residues. The CDR3, as DNA: TGTGCCAGCAGTTGGGCAGCTGGCTACACCTTC. Amino acid sequence: CASSWAAGYTF.

This clonotype was counted many times. The chain uses TRBV19 and TRBJ2-7, with 7 bases matching TRBD1. With V trimmed by 7 bases and J by 0 bases, 6 bases remained unmatched. Germline loops: CDR1 LNHDA, CDR2 SQIVND (reference sequence). The CDR3 loop spans 14 amino acids. DNA for the CDR3: TGTGCCAGTATGAGGGGGACAGACTCCTACGAGCAGTACTTC. This gives the protein CASMRGTDSYEQYF.

This clonotype was detected many times. This chain connects TRBV12-3 or TRBV12-4 to TRBJ1-2, with TRBD1 matching 11 bases. Unmatched junction bases numbered 5, after V lost 3 bases and J lost 5 bases. The CDR3 loop spans 15 amino acids. The CDR3 coding sequence is TGTGCCAGCAGTTTCAGCGGACAGGGGGCTTATGGCTACACCTTC. This sequence encodes CASSFSGQGAYGYTF.

The V call is TRBV24-1, the J call TRBJ2-5; 7 nucleotides line up with TRBD1. The CDR3 extends over 15 amino acids. From germline, CDR1 is KGHDR and CDR2 SFDVKD. With 3 bases clipped from V and 3 bases from J, the junction kept 6 bases outside the gene matches. CDR3: CATSDKTGREETQYF. The CDR3 DNA reads as TGTGCCACCAGTGATAAGACAGGGAGAGAAGAGACCCAGTACTTC.

This clonotype was counted many times. The V call is TRBV7-9, the J call TRBJ1-1; maybe TRBD1 (6 bases). This CDR3 contains 12 residues. V lost 6 bases and J 6 bases, leaving 11 bases between the germline ends. CDR1 is SEHNR, CDR2 FQNEAQ, per germline (reference sequence). CDR3 region: CASRSRGPEAFF. The CDR3, as DNA: TGTGCCAGCAGGTCCAGGGGACCTGAAGCTTTCTTT. Using reference TRBV7-9 and TRBJ1-1 for the parts outside the CDR3, the full variable domain is DTGVSQNPRHKITKRGQNVTFRCDPISEHNRLYWYRQTLGQGPEFLTYFQNEAQLEKSRLLSDRFSAERPKGSFSTLEIQRTEQGDSAMYLCASRSRGPEAFFGQGTRLTVV.

This clonotype was seen at least ten times. Here the CDR3 DNA reads TGTGCCAGCAGGGGGACAGGGGCGCACGAGCAGTACTTC. It specifies CASRGTGAHEQYF. The chain links TRBV28 to TRBJ2-7; 10 positions match TRBD1. CDR1 is MDHEN and CDR2 is SYDVKM in the germline V gene. The CDR3 loop spans 13 amino acids. V was pared by 6 bases and J by 5 bases, with 4 bases of the junction left unmatched.

This clonotype occurred many times. This chain links TRBV27 with TRBJ2-5; D is ambiguous. CDR1 and CDR2 (germline): MNHEY, SMNVEV (reference sequence). This CDR3 region has 16 residues. V lost 6 bases, J lost 5 bases, and 22 bases lay in between. The chain's CDR3 is CASSPSLRFSTETQYF. The CDR3, as DNA: TGTGCCAGCAGCCCCAGTCTTCGATTCTCAACGGAGACCCAGTACTTC.